This TCR beta chain was obtained from a study of cytomegalovirus exposure and HLA in healthy donors. Study information: The 100 to 150 validation repertoires, a later analysis reported, used the same platform as the 600 to 850 repertoires from the first cohort.

Study-wide points: Researchers counted about 150 TCR beta chains as cytomegalovirus-associated. Subsequent analysis found a tendency for first-cohort TCR clusters to co-occur within the 120 or so validation repertoires.

As to this clone: Its antigen is not known.

Repertoires were generated with immunoSEQ multiplex PCR, while TCRdb's copy carries only in-frame clones and drops some. The sample lists under 95,000 clones, 94% occurring once. The V end lost 4 bases, the J end lost 6 bases, and 10 bases lay between the germline ends. The CDR3 length is 13 residues. Looked up from germline, CDR1 is SGHTA and CDR2 is FQGNSA. The J gene is TRBJ1-5, the V gene TRBV7-2; D unresolved. The sequence was obtained from a woman aged 18-29 years in good health and CMV-seronegative. The sequencing sample was made of PBMCs. CDR3 in amino acids: CASSYSAGQPQHF. CDR3 coding DNA: TGTGCCAGCAGCTACTCAGCAGGTCAGCCCCAGCATTTT.